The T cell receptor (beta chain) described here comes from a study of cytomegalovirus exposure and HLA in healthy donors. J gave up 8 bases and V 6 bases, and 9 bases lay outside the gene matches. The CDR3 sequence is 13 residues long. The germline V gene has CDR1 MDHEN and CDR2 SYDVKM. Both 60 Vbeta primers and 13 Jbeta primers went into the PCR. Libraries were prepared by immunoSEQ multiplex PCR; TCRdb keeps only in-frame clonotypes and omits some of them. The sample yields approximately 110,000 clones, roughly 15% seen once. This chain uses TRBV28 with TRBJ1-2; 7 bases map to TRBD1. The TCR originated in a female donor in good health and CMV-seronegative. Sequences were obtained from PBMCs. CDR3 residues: CASRSEGARGYTF. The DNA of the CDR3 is TGTGCCAGCAGAAGTGAGGGGGCGCGAGGCTACACCTTC.